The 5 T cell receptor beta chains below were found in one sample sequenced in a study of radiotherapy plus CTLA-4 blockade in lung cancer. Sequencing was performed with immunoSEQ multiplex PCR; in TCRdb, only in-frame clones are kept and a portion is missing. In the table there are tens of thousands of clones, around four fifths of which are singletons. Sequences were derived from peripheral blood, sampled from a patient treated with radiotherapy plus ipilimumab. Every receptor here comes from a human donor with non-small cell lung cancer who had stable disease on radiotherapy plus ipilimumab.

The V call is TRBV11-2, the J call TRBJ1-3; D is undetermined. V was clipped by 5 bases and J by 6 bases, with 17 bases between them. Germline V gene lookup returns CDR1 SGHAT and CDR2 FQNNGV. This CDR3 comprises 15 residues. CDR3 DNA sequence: TGTGCCAGCAGCCCGTCGGGTTTGGGTGTAAACACCATATATTTT. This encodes CASSPSGLGVNTIYF.

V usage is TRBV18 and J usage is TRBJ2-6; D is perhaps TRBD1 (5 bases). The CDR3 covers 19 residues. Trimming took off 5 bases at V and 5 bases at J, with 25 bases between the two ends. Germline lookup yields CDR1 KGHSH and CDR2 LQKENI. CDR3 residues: CASSGQTDIYQSRANVLTF. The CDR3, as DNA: TGTGCCAGCTCAGGTCAGACGGACATTTACCAAAGTCGGGCCAACGTCCTGACTTTC.

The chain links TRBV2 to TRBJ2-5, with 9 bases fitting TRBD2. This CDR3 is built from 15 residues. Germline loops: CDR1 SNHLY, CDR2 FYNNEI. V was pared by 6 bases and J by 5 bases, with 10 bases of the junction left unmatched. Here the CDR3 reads CASRRARGGGETQYF. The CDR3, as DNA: TGTGCCAGCAGGCGGGCGCGGGGGGGCGGGGAGACCCAGTACTTC.

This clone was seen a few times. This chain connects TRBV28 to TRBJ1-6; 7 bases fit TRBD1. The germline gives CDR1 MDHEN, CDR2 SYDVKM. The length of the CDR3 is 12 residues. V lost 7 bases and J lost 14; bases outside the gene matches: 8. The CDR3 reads CASTLLQGTLHF. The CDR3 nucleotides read TGTGCCAGCACCCTCCTACAGGGGACCCTCCACTTT. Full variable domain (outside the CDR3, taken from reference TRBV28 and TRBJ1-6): DVKVTQSSRYLVKRTGEKVFLECVQDMDHENMFWYRQDPGLGLRLIYFSYDVKMKEKGDIPEGYSVSREKKERFSLILESASTNQTSMYLCASTLLQGTLHFGNGTRLTVT.

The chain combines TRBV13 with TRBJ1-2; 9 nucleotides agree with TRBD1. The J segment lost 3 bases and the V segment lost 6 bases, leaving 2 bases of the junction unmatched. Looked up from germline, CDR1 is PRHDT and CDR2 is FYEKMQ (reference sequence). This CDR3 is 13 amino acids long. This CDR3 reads CASRGQGDYGYTF. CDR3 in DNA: TGTGCCAGCAGGGGACAGGGTGACTATGGCTACACCTTC. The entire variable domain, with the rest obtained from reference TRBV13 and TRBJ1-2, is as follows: AAGVIQSPRHLIKEKRETATLKCYPIPRHDTVYWYQQGPGQDPQFLISFYEKMQSDKGSIPDRFSAQQFSDYHSELNMSSLELGDSALYFCASRGQGDYGYTFGSGTRLTVV.